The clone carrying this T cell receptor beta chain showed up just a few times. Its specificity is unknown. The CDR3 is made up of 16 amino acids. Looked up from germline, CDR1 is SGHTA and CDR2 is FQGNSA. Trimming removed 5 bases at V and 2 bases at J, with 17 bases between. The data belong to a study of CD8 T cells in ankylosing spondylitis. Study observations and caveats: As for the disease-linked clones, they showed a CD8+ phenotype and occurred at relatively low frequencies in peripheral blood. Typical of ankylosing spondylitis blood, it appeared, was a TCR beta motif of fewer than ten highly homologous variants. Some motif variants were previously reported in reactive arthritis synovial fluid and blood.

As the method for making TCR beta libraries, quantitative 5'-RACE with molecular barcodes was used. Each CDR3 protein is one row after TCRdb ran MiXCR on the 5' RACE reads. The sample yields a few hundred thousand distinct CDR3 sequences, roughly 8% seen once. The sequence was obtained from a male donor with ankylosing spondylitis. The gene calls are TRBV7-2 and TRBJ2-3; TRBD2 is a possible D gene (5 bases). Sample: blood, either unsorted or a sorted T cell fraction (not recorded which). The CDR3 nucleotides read TGTGCCAGCAGCCTCCCCCGGCTAGCCGACACAGATACGCAGTATTTT. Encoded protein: CASSLPRLADTDTQYF.